This T cell receptor (beta chain) stems from a study of blood T cell repertoires in COVID-19. At the level of the study: Some COVID-19 samples were acute and others convalescent; all came from the United States, Italy and Spain. PBMCs, B-cell-depleted T cells, or T cells were the source of the cDNA or gDNA that made up the material.

Source study methods: Scientists estimated how many nucleated cells there were by amplifying reference gene primers. The table came from immunoSEQ multiplex PCR; TCRdb's copy has only in-frame clones and leaves some out. V, J and clone size were drawn from that table, and D and trimming were deduced from the DNA. The data show around 290,000 clones, about 88% seen once. Patients at the Seattle site were enrolled during active infection and followed longitudinally. The CDR3 runs to 16 residues. V gave up 5 bases and J gave up 0 bases; unmatched junction bases: 8. CDR1 and CDR2 (germline): MNHEY, SVGEGT.

This TCR was recovered from a woman in her 70s with COVID-19, enrolled during active disease. V and J are TRBV6-2 or TRBV6-3 and TRBJ1-1, with TRBD1 matching 8 bases. Input material: peripheral blood. CDR3 region: CASSRRTGLMNTEAFF. The DNA of the CDR3 is TGTGCCAGCAGTCGTCGGACAGGGCTGATGAACACTGAAGCTTTCTTT.